This T cell receptor beta chain was identified in a study of blood T cells in healthy people across ages. CDR1 MNHNS and CDR2 SASEGT come from the germline V gene. J lost 7 bases, V lost 6 bases, and 14 bases had no gene match. CDR3 length: 15 residues. Healthy Russian Caucasian donors spanned ages about 6 to 100 years. Approximately 9.6 milliliters of peripheral blood were drawn from each donor into EDTA-treated tubes. Together with a sample-barcoded 5' primer, a J-beta primer mix was included in a second PCR lasting about 6 to 11 cycles. Every cDNA molecule bore a tag from a template-switch adaptor containing 12 random nucleotides. TCRdb passed the 5' RACE reads through MiXCR, listing each CDR3 protein once. The sample lists around 1,100,000 distinct CDR3 sequences, roughly two fifths occurring once. This clonotype appeared a few times.

The V call is TRBV6-1, the J call TRBJ1-2, with 7 bases aligning to TRBD1. The receptor comes from a man between 18 and 35 years old in good health. The sequenced material came from blood. CDR3 in DNA: TGTGCCAGCAGCCAAATCAACAGGGGTTCGCTTGGCTACACCTTC. Protein product: CASSQINRGSLGYTF.